A selection of T cell receptor beta chains follows, all from one sample in a study of blood T cell repertoires in COVID-19. The assay was immunoSEQ multiplex PCR, and TCRdb's table has in-frame clones only and misses some. This sample carries some 270,000 clones, around 86% of them seen once, and the ten largest clones take roughly 2.2%. The sample was peripheral blood. Receptors were obtained from a man aged 45-60 years with acute or convalescent COVID-19. CDR3s include the opening cysteine and the closing phenylalanine or tryptophan. The D gene is left open where the match is weak. Clone sizes are given selectively: once, few, many, or a class where the clone is expanded.

clone_size j_call d_call v_call cdr3_aa cdr3_nt
- TRBJ1-1 - TRBV3-1/TRBV3-2 CASSQAGREKAFF TGTGCCAGCAGCCAAGCGGGCAGGGAAAAAGCTTTCTTT
- TRBJ1-6 TRBD1 TRBV20-1 CSASLTQGQNNSPLHF TGCAGTGCTAGTCTCACCCAGGGACAGAATAATTCACCCCTCCACTTT
- TRBJ2-3 - TRBV5-1 CASSLAPGRDTQYF TGCGCCAGCAGCTTGGCACCAGGCAGAGATACGCAGTATTTT
few TRBJ2-1 TRBD2 TRBV7-3 CASSVSGGDYNEQFF TGTGCCAGCAGCGTTAGCGGGGGGGATTACAATGAGCAGTTCTTC
- TRBJ2-6 TRBD2 TRBV30 CAGSGGANPSGANVLTF TGTGCTGGTAGCGGGGGGGCCAACCCCTCTGGGGCCAACGTCCTGACTTTC
few TRBJ1-1 - TRBV13 CASSLTRGGWYTEAFF TGTGCCAGCAGCTTGACGAGGGGGGGTTGGTACACTGAAGCTTTCTTT
- TRBJ1-2 - TRBV27 CASSPTGNYGYTF TGTGCCAGCAGCCCGACAGGAAACTATGGCTACACCTTC
- TRBJ2-1 TRBD1 TRBV11-2 CASQQGAGAYNEQFF TGTGCCAGTCAACAGGGGGCGGGGGCCTACAATGAGCAGTTCTTC
- TRBJ2-7 - TRBV7-2 CASSRFNRVGEQYF TGTGCCAGCAGCAGATTCAACAGGGTTGGCGAGCAGTACTTC
- TRBJ2-3 - TRBV19 CASSPTDSVSTDTQYF TGTGCCAGTAGTCCTACAGACAGCGTCAGCACAGATACGCAGTATTTT
- TRBJ1-2 - TRBV18 CASSPALYGEAYGYTF TGTGCCAGCTCACCAGCCCTCTACGGGGAGGCCTATGGCTACACCTTC
- TRBJ2-5 - TRBV20-1 CSASVGTTLQETQYF TGCAGTGCTAGTGTTGGCACTACGCTTCAAGAGACCCAGTACTTC
- TRBJ2-7 TRBD2 TRBV19 CASSMKYSSGGAYEQYF TGTGCCAGTAGTATGAAGTACTCTAGCGGGGGGGCCTACGAGCAGTACTTC
- TRBJ2-1 - TRBV4-1 CASSKNPLYEYNEQFF TGCGCCAGCAGCAAAAATCCGCTATACGAGTACAATGAGCAGTTCTTC
- TRBJ1-6 - TRBV5-1 CASSLLDSPLHF TGCGCCAGCAGCCTATTGGATTCACCCCTCCACTTT
- TRBJ1-5 - TRBV20-1 CSASRSGHYSNQPQHF TGCAGTGCTAGTCGGTCGGGACATTATAGCAATCAGCCCCAGCATTTT
- TRBJ2-7 - TRBV19 CASSTNSPSIYEQYF TGTGCCAGTAGTACCAACAGTCCTTCGATCTACGAGCAGTACTTC
- TRBJ2-3 - TRBV9 CASSTPGVWADTQYF TGTGCCAGCAGCACCCCGGGGGTATGGGCAGATACGCAGTATTTT
- TRBJ2-1 TRBD2 TRBV5-6 CASSLARGGGYEQFF TGTGCCAGCAGCTTGGCACGGGGGGGCGGCTATGAGCAGTTCTTC
- TRBJ2-7 TRBD1 TRBV5-4 CASSFRDRGHEQYF TGTGCCAGCAGCTTCCGGGACAGGGGTCACGAGCAGTACTTC
- TRBJ1-3 TRBD1 TRBV18 CASSSGQVSGNTIYF TGTGCCAGCTCATCAGGACAGGTTTCTGGAAACACCATATATTTT
- TRBJ1-6 - TRBV11-2 CASSLDPGEDSPLHF TGTGCCAGCAGCTTAGACCCGGGGGAGGATTCACCCCTCCACTTT
- TRBJ2-3 - TRBV5-4 CASSLGALAGTDTQYF TGTGCCAGCAGCTTGGGTGCGTTAGCGGGCACAGATACGCAGTATTTT
- TRBJ2-7 TRBD2 TRBV6-5 CASSRGVDHEQYF TGTGCCAGCAGCCGGGGGGTCGACCACGAGCAGTACTTC
once TRBJ2-7 TRBD2 TRBV4-1 CASSQRAGGSYEQYF TGCGCCAGCAGCCAAAGAGCGGGGGGCTCCTACGAGCAGTACTTC
- TRBJ2-7 TRBD1 TRBV7-9 CASSSPNTGTEFYEQYF TGTGCCAGCAGCTCCCCAAACACCGGGACAGAATTCTACGAGCAGTACTTC
- TRBJ2-7 TRBD1 TRBV18 CASSPGTGGSYEQYF TGTGCCAGCTCACCTGGGACAGGGGGCTCCTACGAGCAGTACTTC
- TRBJ2-1 - TRBV4-2 CASSQEPTYNEQFF TGTGCCAGCAGCCAAGAGCCGACATACAATGAGCAGTTCTTC
- TRBJ1-3 TRBD1 TRBV10-2 CASSEFPRGRSGNTIYF TGCGCCAGCAGTGAGTTCCCCAGGGGGCGCTCTGGAAACACCATATATTTT
- TRBJ1-1 - TRBV5-1 CASSWAIRGPGDTEAFF TGCGCCAGCAGCTGGGCAATTCGGGGCCCGGGGGACACTGAAGCTTTCTTT
- TRBJ2-3 - TRBV5-1 CASSLPYSADTQYF TGCGCCAGCAGCTTACCTTACAGTGCCGATACGCAGTATTTT
- TRBJ1-3 TRBD1 TRBV5-1 CASSSYSRDRERTGNTIYF TGCGCCAGCAGCTCCTATTCCCGGGACAGGGAAAGAACCGGAAACACCATATATTTT
- TRBJ2-3 TRBD1 TRBV29-1 CSVSGQGANTDTQYF TGCAGCGTCTCTGGACAGGGGGCAAACACAGATACGCAGTATTTT
- TRBJ2-3 TRBD1 TRBV5-1 CASSWDRTSTDTQYF TGCGCCAGCAGCTGGGACAGAACTAGCACAGATACGCAGTATTTT
- TRBJ2-5 TRBD2 TRBV4-1 CASSQAPRGGGETQYF TGCGCCAGCAGCCAAGCGCCGCGGGGGGGCGGGGAGACCCAGTACTTC
- TRBJ1-2 TRBD1 TRBV14 CASSRMFGRTGPRYGYTF TGTGCCAGCAGCCGTATGTTTGGAAGGACAGGGCCTCGCTATGGCTACACCTTC
- TRBJ2-1 TRBD2 TRBV5-1 CASSRGTSALTYNEQFF TGCGCCAGCAGCCGAGGGACTAGCGCCCTGACCTACAATGAGCAGTTCTTC
- TRBJ2-2 - TRBV7-9 CASSLIGDTGELFF TGTGCCAGCAGCTTAATAGGGGACACCGGGGAGCTGTTTTTT
- TRBJ2-1 TRBD2 TRBV7-3 CASSSASGGEPYNEQFF TGTGCCAGCAGCTCCGCCAGCGGGGGGGAACCCTACAATGAGCAGTTCTTC
- TRBJ1-1 - TRBV27 CASSLGAGANTEAFF TGTGCCAGCAGTTTAGGTGCGGGGGCGAACACTGAAGCTTTCTTT
- TRBJ1-5 TRBD1 TRBV10-3 CAIRGQNQPQHF TGTGCCATCAGGGGACAGAATCAGCCCCAGCATTTT
- TRBJ2-7 - TRBV29-1 CSVEEEGAETYEQYF TGCAGCGTTGAAGAGGAAGGGGCCGAGACCTACGAGCAGTACTTC
- TRBJ2-3 - TRBV7-9 CATASGLLTDTQYF TGTGCCACCGCCTCGGGACTCCTCACAGATACGCAGTATTTT